This T cell receptor beta chain was found in a study of cytomegalovirus exposure and HLA in healthy donors. In the study overall: Around 180 million T cells yielded roughly 120 million unique TCR beta sequences in earlier analysis.

With 60 Vbeta and 13 Jbeta primers, the PCR was carried out. Profiling relied on immunoSEQ multiplex PCR, and the TCRdb table lists in-frame clones only, not all of them. The repertoire holds around 150,000 clones, around four fifths seen once, with 9% to 10% in the top ten. As to this clone: The antigen remains unidentified.

The study's findings and limits: Researchers reported in a later analysis that common viral pathogens appeared linked to several top clusters. With later analysis, a missense DCLRE1C variant became linked to TCR beta V- and J-gene trimming.

The germline gives CDR1 SNHLY, CDR2 FYNNEI. This CDR3 comprises 12 residues. V was trimmed by 7 bases and J by 5 bases, leaving 11 bases between them. The sample consisted of PBMCs. The chain combines TRBV2 with TRBJ2-5, with D tentatively TRBD1 (6 bases). The clonotype originates from a man aged 18-30 years in good health and CMV-seropositive. CDR3 DNA: TGTGCCAGCAAACAGGGATGGGAGACCCAGTACTTC. Its protein product is CASKQGWETQYF.